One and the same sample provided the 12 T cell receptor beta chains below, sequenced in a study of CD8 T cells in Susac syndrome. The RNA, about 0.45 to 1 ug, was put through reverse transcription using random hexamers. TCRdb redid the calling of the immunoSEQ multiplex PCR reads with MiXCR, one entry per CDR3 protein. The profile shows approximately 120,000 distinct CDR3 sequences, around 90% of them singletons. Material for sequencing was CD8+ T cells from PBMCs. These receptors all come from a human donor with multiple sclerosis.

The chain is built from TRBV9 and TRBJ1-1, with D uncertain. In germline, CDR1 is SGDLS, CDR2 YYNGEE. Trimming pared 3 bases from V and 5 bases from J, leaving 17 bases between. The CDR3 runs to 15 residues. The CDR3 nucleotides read TGTGCCAGCAGCGCCTTCGGCGGGGTCGAAACTGAAGCTTTCTTT. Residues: CASSAFGGVETEAFF.

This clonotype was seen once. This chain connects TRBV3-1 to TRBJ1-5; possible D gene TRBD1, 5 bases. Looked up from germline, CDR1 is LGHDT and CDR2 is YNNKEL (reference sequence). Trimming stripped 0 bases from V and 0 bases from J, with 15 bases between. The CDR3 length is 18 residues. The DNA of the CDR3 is TGTGCCAGCAGCCAAGATCCATGGCAGGGCCATAGCAATCAGCCCCAGCATTTT. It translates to CASSQDPWQGHSNQPQHF.

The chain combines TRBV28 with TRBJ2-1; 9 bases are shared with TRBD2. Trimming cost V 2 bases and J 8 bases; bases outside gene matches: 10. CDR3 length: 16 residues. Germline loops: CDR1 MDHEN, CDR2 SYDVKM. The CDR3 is CASSLPHSGSRYEQFF. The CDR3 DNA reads TGTGCCAGCAGTTTACCCCATAGCGGGAGTAGGTATGAGCAGTTCTTC.

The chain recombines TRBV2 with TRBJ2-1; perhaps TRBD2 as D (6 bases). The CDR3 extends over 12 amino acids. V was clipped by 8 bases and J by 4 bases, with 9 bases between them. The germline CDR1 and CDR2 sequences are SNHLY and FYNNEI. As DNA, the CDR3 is TGTGCCAGCGGGACTCCTTACAATGAGCAGTTCTTC. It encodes CASGTPYNEQFF.

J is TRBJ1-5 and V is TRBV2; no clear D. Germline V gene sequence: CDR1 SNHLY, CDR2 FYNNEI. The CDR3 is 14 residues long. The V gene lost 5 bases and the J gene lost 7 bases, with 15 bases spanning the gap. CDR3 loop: CASSRAELRQPQHF. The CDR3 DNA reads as TGTGCCAGCAGTCGAGCGGAACTACGGCAGCCCCAGCATTTT.

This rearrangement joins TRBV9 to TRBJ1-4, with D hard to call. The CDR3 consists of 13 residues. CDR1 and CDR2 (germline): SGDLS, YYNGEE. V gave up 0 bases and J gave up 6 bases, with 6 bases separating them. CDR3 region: CASSVDPHEKLFF. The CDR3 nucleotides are TGTGCCAGCAGCGTAGATCCTCATGAAAAACTGTTTTTT.

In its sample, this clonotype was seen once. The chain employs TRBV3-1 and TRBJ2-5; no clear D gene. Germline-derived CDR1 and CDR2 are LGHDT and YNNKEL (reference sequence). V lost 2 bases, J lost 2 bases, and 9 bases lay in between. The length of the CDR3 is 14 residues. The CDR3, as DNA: TGTGCCAGCAGCCAATATCGTCTTCAAGAGACCCAGTACTTC. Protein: CASSQYRLQETQYF.

CDR3 bases: TGTGCCAGCACTCCCTACTCTGGAAACACCATATATTTT. It translates to CASTPYSGNTIYF. J is TRBJ1-3 and V is TRBV7-6; no firm D call. Germline CDR1 and CDR2: SGHVS and FNYEAQ. CDR3 length: 13 amino acids. Trimming left V 7 bases short and J 0 bases short, with 7 bases between.

The CDR3 bases are TGCAGTGCTAGTCTAGGGTTCGCCACTGAAGCTTTCTTT. Amino acids: CSASLGFATEAFF. The chain links TRBV20-1 to TRBJ1-1; unclear D gene. Trimming removed 3 bases at V and 4 bases at J, with 12 bases between. This CDR3 contains 13 residues. The V gene's germline CDR1 is DFQATT and CDR2 SNEGSKA (reference sequence).

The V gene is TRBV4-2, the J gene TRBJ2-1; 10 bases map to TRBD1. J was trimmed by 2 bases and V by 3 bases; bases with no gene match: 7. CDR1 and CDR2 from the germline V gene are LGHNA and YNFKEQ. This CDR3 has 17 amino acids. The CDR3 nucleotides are TGTGCCAGCAGCCAGGGAACCGGGACAGGGGCCTACAATGAGCAGTTCTTC. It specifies CASSQGTGTGAYNEQFF.

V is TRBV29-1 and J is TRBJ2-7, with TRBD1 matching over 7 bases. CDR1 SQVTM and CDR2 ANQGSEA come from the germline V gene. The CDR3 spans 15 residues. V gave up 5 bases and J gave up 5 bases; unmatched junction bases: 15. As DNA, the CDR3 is TGCAGCGTTCTGGGACAGCCGTTTGTAGAAGACGAGCAGTACTTC. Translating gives CSVLGQPFVEDEQYF.

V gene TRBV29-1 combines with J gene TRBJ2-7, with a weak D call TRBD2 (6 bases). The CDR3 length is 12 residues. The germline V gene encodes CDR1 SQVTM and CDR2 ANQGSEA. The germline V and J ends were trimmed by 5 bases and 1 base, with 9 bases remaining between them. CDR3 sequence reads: CSVPGTSYEQYF. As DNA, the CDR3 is TGCAGCGTTCCCGGGACTTCCTACGAGCAGTACTTC.